These 8 T cell receptor beta chains were sequenced from one sample in a study of blood T cell repertoires in COVID-19. The table came from immunoSEQ multiplex PCR; TCRdb's copy has only in-frame clones and leaves some out. The sample holds about 12,000 clones, 82% seen once. The sequenced sample consisted of peripheral blood. The receptors were sampled from a human donor in a cohort sampled during active COVID-19.

V is TRBV7-3 and J is TRBJ1-1; D perhaps matches TRBD1 (5 bases). Germline CDR1 SGHTA, CDR2 FQGTGA. V was shortened by 2 bases and J by 1 base, with 5 bases between the two germline ends. The CDR3 is made up of 13 amino acids. The CDR3 reads CASSLGQNTEAFF. Here the CDR3 DNA reads TGTGCCAGCAGCTTAGGACAGAACACTGAAGCTTTCTTT.

The V gene is TRBV19, the J gene TRBJ1-5; tentative D call: TRBD1 (6 bases). CDR1 is LNHDA, CDR2 SQIVND, per germline (reference sequence). Trimming removed 4 bases at V and 4 bases at J, with 8 bases between. This CDR3 has 13 amino acids. The DNA of the CDR3 is TGTGCCAGTAGTACCGACAGGAATCAGCCCCAGCATTTT. Translated: CASSTDRNQPQHF.

The rearrangement links TRBV11-2 to TRBJ2-1; D might be TRBD2 (5 bases). The germline V gene encodes CDR1 SGHAT and CDR2 FQNNGV. The length of the CDR3 is 15 residues. The ends were cut back, 5 bases at V and 1 base at J, with 12 bases in the middle. The CDR3 coding sequence is TGTGCCAGCAGCATTAGAGGCGGGTCCTACAATGAGCAGTTCTTC. It yields the protein CASSIRGGSYNEQFF.

The chain combines TRBV18 with TRBJ2-7; D unclear. Germline CDR1 KGHSH, CDR2 LQKENI. V gave up 3 bases and J gave up 3 bases, with 9 bases separating them. This CDR3 region has 13 residues. CDR3 protein: CASSPGRFYEQYF. The DNA of the CDR3 is TGTGCCAGCTCACCGGGCAGGTTCTACGAGCAGTACTTC.

The gene calls are TRBV24-1 and TRBJ2-1; TRBD1 matches at 7 bases. J lost 5 bases, V lost 10 bases, and 7 bases had no gene match. The CDR3 runs to 13 residues. The germline CDR1 and CDR2 sequences are KGHDR and SFDVKD. The CDR3 nucleotides are TGTGCCACTTCCGGGACAGTGGACAATGAGCAGTTCTTC. Translating it yields CATSGTVDNEQFF.

The chain combines TRBV29-1 with TRBJ2-4; TRBD1 might be the D (7 bases). V was cut by 4 bases and J by 2 bases, with 15 bases left in between. This CDR3 spans 15 amino acids. The V gene's germline CDR1 is SQVTM and CDR2 ANQGSEA. CDR3 region: CSVVGGGWSKNIQYF. CDR3 nucleotides: TGCAGCGTTGTCGGAGGGGGCTGGTCCAAAAACATTCAGTACTTC.

The chain combines TRBV7-6 with TRBJ1-1; TRBD1 agrees at 8 bases. Germline V lookup: CDR1 SGHVS, CDR2 FNYEAQ. V lost 5 bases to trimming and J lost 4 bases; unmatched junction nucleotides: 12. This CDR3 spans 16 amino acids. The CDR3 DNA reads as TGTGCCAGCAGCGAGTACACGCAGGGGGCGTCCACTGAAGCTTTCTTT. Its translation: CASSEYTQGASTEAFF. Together with reference TRBV7-6 and TRBJ1-1, the CDR3 gives the full variable domain: GAGVSQSPRYKVTKRGQDVALRCDPISGHVSLYWYRQALGQGPEFLTYFNYEAQQDKSGLPNDRFSAERPEGSISTLTIQRTEQRDSAMYRCASSEYTQGASTEAFFGQGTRLTVV.

Here the CDR3 reads CASNPSWRGGETQYF. The CDR3 nucleotides read TGTGCCAGCAACCCCTCATGGCGGGGTGGGGAGACCCAGTACTTC. The chain couples TRBV7-2 to TRBJ2-5; D may be TRBD2 (6 bases). The V gene lost 7 bases and the J gene lost 5 bases, with 20 bases spanning the gap. Germline CDR1 SGHTA, CDR2 FQGNSA. CDR3 size: 15 residues.